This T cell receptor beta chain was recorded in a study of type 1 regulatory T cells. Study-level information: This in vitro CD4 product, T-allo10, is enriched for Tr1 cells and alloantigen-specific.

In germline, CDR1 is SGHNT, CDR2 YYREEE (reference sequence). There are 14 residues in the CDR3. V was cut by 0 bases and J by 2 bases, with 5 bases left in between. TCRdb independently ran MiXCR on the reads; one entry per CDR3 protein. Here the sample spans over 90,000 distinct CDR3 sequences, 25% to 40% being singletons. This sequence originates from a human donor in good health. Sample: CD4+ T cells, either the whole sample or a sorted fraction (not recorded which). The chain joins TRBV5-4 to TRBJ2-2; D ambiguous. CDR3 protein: CASSLGLNTGELFF. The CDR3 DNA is TGTGCCAGCAGCTTGGGACTTAACACCGGGGAGCTGTTTTTT.